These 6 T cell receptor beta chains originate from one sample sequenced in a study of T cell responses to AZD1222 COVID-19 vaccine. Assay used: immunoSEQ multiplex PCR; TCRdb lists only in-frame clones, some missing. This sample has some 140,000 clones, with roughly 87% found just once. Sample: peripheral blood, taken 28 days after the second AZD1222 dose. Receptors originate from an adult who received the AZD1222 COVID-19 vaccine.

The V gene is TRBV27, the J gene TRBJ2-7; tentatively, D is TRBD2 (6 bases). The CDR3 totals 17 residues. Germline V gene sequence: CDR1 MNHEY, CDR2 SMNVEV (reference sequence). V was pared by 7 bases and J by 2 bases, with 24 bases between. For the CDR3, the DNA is TGTGCCAGCAACCCCGCGGGGCTAGGACTTAGACCCTACGAGCAGTACTTC. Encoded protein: CASNPAGLGLRPYEQYF.

CDR3 sequence (DNA): TGTGCCAGTAACCCGGGGAGGAGCAACGCAGATACGCAGTATTTT. Encoded protein: CASNPGRSNADTQYF. The rearrangement joins TRBV19 to TRBJ2-3; tentative D call: TRBD2 (6 bases). The CDR3 is made up of 15 amino acids. Germline V gives CDR1 LNHDA, CDR2 SQIVND (reference sequence). Trimming pared 7 bases from V and 4 bases from J, leaving 18 bases between.

Here the CDR3 DNA reads TGTGCCACCAGTGAAAGTGGGACTAGAGGGTATGAGCAGTTCTTC. Translation gives CATSESGTRGYEQFF. V is TRBV24-1 and J is TRBJ2-1; 8 bases are a match to TRBD2. Germline lookup yields CDR1 KGHDR and CDR2 SFDVKD. The trim removed 4 bases at V and 8 bases at J, leaving 9 bases unmatched. The CDR3 consists of 15 residues.

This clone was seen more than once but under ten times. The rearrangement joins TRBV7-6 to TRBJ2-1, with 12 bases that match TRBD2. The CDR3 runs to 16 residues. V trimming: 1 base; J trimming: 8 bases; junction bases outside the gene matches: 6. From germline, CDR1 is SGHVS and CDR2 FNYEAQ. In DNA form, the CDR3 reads TGTGCCAGCAGCTTAGGCACACTAGCGGGGGGTTATGAGCAGTTCTTC. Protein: CASSLGTLAGGYEQFF. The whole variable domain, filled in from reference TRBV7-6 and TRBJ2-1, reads GAGVSQSPRYKVTKRGQDVALRCDPISGHVSLYWYRQALGQGPEFLTYFNYEAQQDKSGLPNDRFSAERPEGSISTLTIQRTEQRDSAMYRCASSLGTLAGGYEQFFGPGTRLTVL.

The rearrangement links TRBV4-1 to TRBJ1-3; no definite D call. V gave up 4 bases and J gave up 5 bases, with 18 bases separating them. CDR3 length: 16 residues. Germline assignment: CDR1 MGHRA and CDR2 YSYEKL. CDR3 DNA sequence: TGCGCCAGCAGCCCAGGAGGGAGTACAACCCGAAACACCATATATTTT. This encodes CASSPGGSTTRNTIYF.

The CDR3 DNA sequence: TGTGCCAGCAGTCCCGGACAGGGTGGCACTGAAGCTTTCTTT. The encoded protein is CASSPGQGGTEAFF. The chain combines TRBV28 with TRBJ1-1, with TRBD1 matching over 8 bases. Trimming removed 5 bases from V and 4 bases from J; junction bases left unmatched: 6. The CDR3 consists of 14 residues. The V gene's germline CDR1 is MDHEN and CDR2 SYDVKM.